This T cell receptor (beta chain) was identified during a study of T cells in women clearing cervical HPV infection. TCRdb keeps only in-frame clones here, not all; method: immunoSEQ multiplex PCR. Its listing shows some 50,000 clones. This TCR came from a woman aged 18 to 75 with a cervical HPV16 infection that either progressed to CIN3+ or cleared (not recorded which). Sequenced: blood buffy coat.

The CDR3 reads CASSKAWGETQYF. The part of the CDR3 DNA that was read is TGTGCCAGCAGCAAAGCTTGGGGGGAGACG. The chain recombines TRBV7-9 with TRBJ2-3; D might be TRBD2 (6 bases). The read finishes 3 residues shy of the CDR3 end, and the germline J gene is used to complete it. There are 13 residues in the CDR3. Germline-derived CDR1 and CDR2 are SEHNR and FQNEAQ (reference sequence).